The 28 T cell receptor beta chains below were found in one sample sequenced in a study of T-cell reconstitution after alpha-beta-depleted transplantation in children. This sample's TCRbeta library carried unique molecular identifier barcodes. TCRdb independently ran MiXCR on the PCR reads; one entry per CDR3 protein. This table has approximately 350,000 distinct CDR3 sequences, 10% to 13% appearing once. The material sequenced was PBMCs from the stem cell graft donor, taken from the stem cell graft. These receptors all come from a human donor who donated a stem cell graft to a child with acute lymphoblastic leukemia.

The chain recombines TRBV27 with TRBJ2-3; TRBD2 matches at 14 bases. Germline trimming cut 2 bases from V and 6 bases from J; bases unmatched to any gene: 10. This CDR3 spans 18 amino acids. Germline V gene lookup returns CDR1 MNHEY and CDR2 SMNVEV (reference sequence). The CDR3 DNA reads as TGTGCCAGCAGTTTAACGTTCGGGACTAGCGGGAGTGTGGATACGCAGTATTTT. Its protein is CASSLTFGTSGSVDTQYF.

This clonotype was counted a few times. V is TRBV6-2 or TRBV6-3 and J is TRBJ2-1, with D uncertain. CDR3 length equals 12 residues. Germline V CDR1 and CDR2: MNHEY, SVGEGT. Trimming removed 6 bases from V and 10 bases from J, with 13 bases in between. CDR3 sequence (DNA): TGTGCCAGCAGCCCACTGATCGGGGAGCAGTTCTTC. Translated: CASSPLIGEQFF.

This chain joins TRBV27 and TRBJ2-7, with 7 bases that match TRBD1. Trimming cost V 3 bases and J 5 bases; bases outside gene matches: 4. Germline V lookup: CDR1 MNHEY, CDR2 SMNVEV (reference sequence). The CDR3 extends over 13 amino acids. The CDR3 nucleotides read TGTGCCAGCAGTTTCATGCAGGGGGACGAGCAGTACTTC. Translation: CASSFMQGDEQYF.

The rearrangement joins TRBV30 to TRBJ1-6; D ambiguous. V was pared by 4 bases and J by 5 bases, with 9 bases between. Germline CDR1 and CDR2: GTSNPN and SVGIG (reference sequence). The CDR3 sequence is 13 residues long. CDR3 sequence reads: CAWTATNNSPLHF. The CDR3 bases are TGTGCCTGGACGGCGACGAATAATTCACCCCTCCACTTT.

This sequence joins TRBV5-1 and TRBJ1-3, with 7 bases aligning to TRBD1. The trim removed 0 bases at V and 3 bases at J, leaving 12 bases unmatched. The CDR3 extends over 18 amino acids. Germline V CDR1 and CDR2: SGHRS, YFSETQ. CDR3 loop: CASSLDPTDRVYGNTIYF. CDR3 in DNA: TGCGCCAGCAGCTTGGACCCGACTGACAGGGTGTATGGAAACACCATATATTTT.

The chain recombines TRBV7-9 with TRBJ2-3; 7 nucleotides agree with TRBD1. Germline V gene data show CDR1 as SEHNR and CDR2 as FQNEAQ (reference sequence). The ends lost 8 bases at V and 4 bases at J; junction bases unmatched: 0. The CDR3 consists of 11 residues. CDR3: CASQGADTQYF. The CDR3, as DNA: TGTGCCAGCCAGGGGGCAGATACGCAGTATTTT.

In this sample, this clonotype turned up many times. The V call is TRBV7-3, the J call TRBJ2-3; D is perhaps TRBD2 (6 bases). Germline CDR1 reads SGHTA; CDR2 reads FQGTGA. The CDR3 runs 16 residues. V lost 3 bases to trimming and J lost 1 base, with 14 bases between them. In DNA, the CDR3 is TGTGCCAGCAGCTTCTCCTCGGGAGTGGGCACAGATACGCAGTATTTT. It encodes CASSFSSGVGTDTQYF.

This chain links TRBV12-3 or TRBV12-4 with TRBJ2-3; either TRBD1 or TRBD2 may fit D (6 bases each). This CDR3 contains 15 residues. V gave up 3 bases and J gave up 6 bases, with 16 bases separating them. The CDR3 DNA is TGTGCCAGCAGTTTTAGCGGAGGGGGGTATGATACGCAGTATTTT. Translating it yields CASSFSGGGYDTQYF.

The rearrangement joins TRBV5-1 to TRBJ1-4; D call uncertain. CDR1 is SGHRS, CDR2 YFSETQ, per germline. V lost 0 bases, J lost 0 bases, and 9 bases lay in between. The CDR3 runs to 16 residues. CDR3 nucleotides: TGCGCCAGCAGCTTGGTAGGCGCTGCAACTAATGAAAAACTGTTTTTT. Protein product: CASSLVGAATNEKLFF.

V is TRBV5-1 and J is TRBJ2-5; 11 positions agree with TRBD2. Germline CDR1 is SGHRS and CDR2 is YFSETQ. The CDR3 is 16 residues long. Trimming took 3 bases from V and 2 from J; bases not matched to a gene: 6. CDR3 in amino acids: CASSSKTSGEQETQYF. The CDR3 DNA reads TGCGCCAGCAGCTCTAAGACTAGCGGGGAACAAGAGACCCAGTACTTC.

The rearrangement uses TRBV6-2 or TRBV6-3 and TRBJ2-7; weak D call: TRBD2 (5 bases). CDR1 is MNHEY and CDR2 is SVGEGT in the germline V gene. The CDR3 sequence is 15 residues long. Trimming left V 5 bases short and J 0 bases short, with 14 bases between. The CDR3 DNA reads TGTGCCAGCAGTAAGTCTAGCTTGAGCTCCTACGAGCAGTACTTC. Its translation is CASSKSSLSSYEQYF.

Comment on this clonotype: The junction differs from germline at one of its ends, possibly a read error. The chain couples TRBV4-1 to TRBJ2-5; a weak D match, TRBD2 (6 bases). CDR1 is MGHRA, CDR2 YSYEKL, per germline. The CDR3 has 15 amino acids. CDR3 sequence reads: CASSLEWTIQGTQYF. For the CDR3, the DNA is TGCGCCAGCAGCCTTGAGTGGACTATACAAGGGACCCAGTACTTC.

CDR3 sequence reads: CASSLRGGHVQFF. In DNA form, the CDR3 reads TGTGCCAGCAGCCTCCGCGGGGGCCATGTGCAGTTCTTC. The J gene is TRBJ2-1, the V gene TRBV7-9; D perhaps matches TRBD2 (7 bases). The CDR3 runs 13 residues. Germline V gene data show CDR1 as SEHNR and CDR2 as FQNEAQ (reference sequence). V lost 5 bases, J lost 12 bases, and 17 bases lay in between.

V usage is TRBV20-1 and J usage is TRBJ2-1, with 8 nucleotides matching TRBD2. Losses at the gene ends were 2 bases for V and 7 bases for J; bases not matched to a gene: 13. The CDR3 runs 16 residues. The V gene's germline CDR1 is DFQATT and CDR2 SNEGSKA (reference sequence). CDR3 sequence (DNA): TGCAGTGCTAGATCGAGGACTAGCTTAATCACTAATGAGCAGTTCTTC. Amino acids: CSARSRTSLITNEQFF.

This clonotype was recorded at least ten times. V usage is TRBV30 and J usage is TRBJ2-1; a possible D gene is TRBD2 (6 bases). Trimming took off 5 bases at V and 8 bases at J, with 10 bases between the two ends. The CDR3 covers 11 residues. Germline CDR1 is GTSNPN and CDR2 is SVGIG (reference sequence). DNA of the CDR3: TGTGCCTGGTCGGGGGTATATGAGCAGTTCTTC. It specifies CAWSGVYEQFF.

This clonotype showed up just a few times. The V and J genes are TRBV10-3 and TRBJ2-2; 9 bases are a match to TRBD2. V lost 3 bases to trimming and J lost 5 bases; unmatched junction nucleotides: 10. This CDR3 has 17 residues. Per the germline V gene, CDR1 is ENHRY and CDR2 is SYGVKD. CDR3 sequence (DNA): TGTGCCATCAGTGACCCTATGGGGCTAGCGGGAACCGGGGAGCTGTTTTTT. Its translation is CAISDPMGLAGTGELFF.

The sample holds a few counts of this clonotype. V usage is TRBV6-1 and J usage is TRBJ2-3; D gene ambiguous. With 8 bases removed from V and 3 bases from J, the gap between germline ends came to 6 bases. Germline CDR1 and CDR2: MNHNS and SASEGT. This CDR3 comprises 11 residues. The CDR3: CASQMTDTQYF. The DNA for the CDR3 is TGTGCCAGCCAGATGACAGATACGCAGTATTTT.

J is TRBJ1-1 and V is TRBV3-1, with D perhaps TRBD1 (6 bases). CDR3 length: 14 residues. Germline lookup yields CDR1 LGHDT and CDR2 YNNKEL (reference sequence). V lost 10 bases and J lost 1, with 16 bases in between. The CDR3 bases are TGTGCCACGGGGGCAGGGAACACGAACACTGAAGCTTTCTTT. Protein sequence: CATGAGNTNTEAFF.

The sample holds a few counts of this clonotype. This rearrangement joins TRBV4-2 to TRBJ2-2, with 10 nucleotides matching TRBD2. V gave up 5 bases and J gave up 6 bases; unmatched junction bases: 6. This CDR3 has 15 amino acids. Germline CDR1 reads LGHNA; CDR2 reads YNFKEQ. The DNA for the CDR3 is TGTGCCAGCAGCACTAGCGGGATCTCCCCCGGGGAGCTGTTTTTT. Encoded protein: CASSTSGISPGELFF.

The sample holds a few counts of this clonotype. For the CDR3, the DNA is TGTGCCAGCAGCTTCCTAACGACGGGCAATGAGCAGTTCTTC. This translates into CASSFLTTGNEQFF. The chain couples TRBV7-8 to TRBJ2-1; D gene ambiguous. Germline V lookup: CDR1 SGHVS, CDR2 FQNEAQ. V lost 3 bases and J lost 6, with 12 bases in between. This CDR3 contains 14 residues.

The CDR3 nucleotides are TGCGCCAGCAGTACCTCCCGGGACAGACAAGAGACCCAGTACTTC. It translates to CASSTSRDRQETQYF. The chain uses TRBV5-1 and TRBJ2-5; the match to TRBD1 covers 7 bases. This CDR3 is built from 15 residues. CDR1 SGHRS and CDR2 YFSETQ come from the germline V gene. Trimming cost V 5 bases and J 2 bases; bases outside gene matches: 9.

This chain links TRBV7-9 with TRBJ2-5; tentatively, D is TRBD1 or TRBD2 (7 bases each). There are 14 residues in the CDR3. V was cut by 4 bases and J by 5 bases, with 14 bases left in between. Per the germline V gene, CDR1 is SEHNR and CDR2 is FQNEAQ (reference sequence). CDR3 loop: CASSCPQGGETQYF. CDR3 sequence (DNA): TGTGCCAGCAGCTGCCCCCAGGGGGGGGAGACCCAGTACTTC. Full variable domain (missing parts from reference TRBV7-9 and TRBJ2-5): DTGVSQNPRHKITKRGQNVTFRCDPISEHNRLYWYRQTLGQGPEFLTYFQNEAQLEKSRLLSDRFSAERPKGSFSTLEIQRTEQGDSAMYLCASSCPQGGETQYFGPGTRLLVL.

The chain carries TRBV2 and TRBJ2-3; no clear D gene. The length of the CDR3 is 14 residues. Germline values: CDR1 SNHLY, CDR2 FYNNEI. V was trimmed by 8 bases and J by 1 base, leaving 13 bases between them. CDR3 protein: CASQGWEGTDTQYF. CDR3 in DNA: TGTGCCAGCCAAGGCTGGGAAGGCACAGATACGCAGTATTTT. Supplemented by reference TRBV2 and TRBJ2-3, the full variable domain reads EPEVTQTPSHQVTQMGQEVILRCVPISNHLYFYWYRQILGQKVEFLVSFYNNEISEKSEIFDDQFSVERPDGSNFTLKIRSTKLEDSAMYFCASQGWEGTDTQYFGPGTRLTVL.

V is TRBV12-3 or TRBV12-4 and J is TRBJ2-1, with TRBD2 as a possible D gene (5 bases). The CDR3 totals 15 residues. V dropped 5 bases and J dropped 0 bases, with 11 bases sitting between them. The CDR3 DNA sequence: TGTGCCAGCAGTCCCCGGGGTAGCTCCTACAATGAGCAGTTCTTC. Translated, it gives CASSPRGSSYNEQFF.

This clonotype was counted only a few times. The chain has TRBV27 and TRBJ2-3; the match to TRBD2 covers 16 bases. In germline, CDR1 is MNHEY, CDR2 SMNVEV (reference sequence). This CDR3 is built from 20 residues. The V gene end was trimmed by 6 bases and the J gene end by 2 bases; junction bases not matched to a gene: 14. CDR3 protein: CASSPGGTSGRARVTDTQYF. The CDR3 nucleotides read TGTGCCAGCAGCCCCGGGGGGACTAGCGGGAGGGCCCGTGTCACAGATACGCAGTATTTT.

This chain links TRBV28 with TRBJ2-1, with a tentative D call TRBD2 (7 bases). Trimming cost V 5 bases and J 14 bases, with 16 bases left between them. The CDR3 is 12 amino acids. Germline CDR1 reads MDHEN; CDR2 reads SYDVKM. CDR3 loop: CASSTPRGREFF. The CDR3 DNA reads TGTGCCAGCAGTACACCTAGGGGGAGGGAGTTCTTC.

V gene TRBV6-5 combines with J gene TRBJ1-3; maybe TRBD1 (6 bases). The CDR3 runs 16 residues. Germline lookup yields CDR1 MNHEY and CDR2 SVGAGI. The V end lost 2 bases, the J end lost 2 bases, and 13 bases lay between the germline ends. CDR3 in amino acids: CASSYNMGAAGNTIYF. The CDR3 coding sequence is TGTGCCAGCAGTTACAATATGGGGGCTGCTGGAAACACCATATATTTT.

The chain couples TRBV20-1 to TRBJ1-1; unclear D gene. Germline CDR1 is DFQATT and CDR2 is SNEGSKA (reference sequence). V was pared by 2 bases and J by 6 bases, with 19 bases between. This CDR3 spans 15 amino acids. Here the CDR3 DNA reads TGCAGTGCTAGAAGAATTGACCCAGGAGGTCCTGAAGCTTTCTTT. Its translation is CSARRIDPGGPEAFF.